The following is a T cell receptor beta chain sequence with its context. What it recognizes is unknown. The PCR made use of 60 Vbeta and 13 Jbeta primers. Measured with immunoSEQ multiplex PCR; TCRdb has only the in-frame clones, and not every one. The data show about 140,000 clones, around 10% seen once. The data belong to a study of cytomegalovirus exposure and HLA in healthy donors. Study as a whole: From some 180 million T cells, an earlier analysis saw around 120 million unique TCR beta sequences. A preliminary data release comprised 80 million to 95 million unique TCRs obtained from HLA-typed donors. Study-wide results and limits: TCR beta chains associated with HLA were, in a later analysis, more clonally expanded than equally common others. In a later analysis, CMV-associated beta chains were mostly HLA-associated, it appeared.

V gave up 4 bases and J gave up 8 bases, with 15 bases separating them. The CDR3 totals 13 residues. Per the germline V gene, CDR1 is SGHDT and CDR2 is YYEEEE. The clonotype originates from a male donor in good health and CMV-seronegative. Sequenced material: PBMCs. The rearrangement joins TRBV5-6 to TRBJ1-2; D ambiguous. The CDR3: CASSLASERGYTF. CDR3 DNA sequence: TGTGCCAGCAGCCTAGCTTCCGAGCGCGGCTACACCTTC.